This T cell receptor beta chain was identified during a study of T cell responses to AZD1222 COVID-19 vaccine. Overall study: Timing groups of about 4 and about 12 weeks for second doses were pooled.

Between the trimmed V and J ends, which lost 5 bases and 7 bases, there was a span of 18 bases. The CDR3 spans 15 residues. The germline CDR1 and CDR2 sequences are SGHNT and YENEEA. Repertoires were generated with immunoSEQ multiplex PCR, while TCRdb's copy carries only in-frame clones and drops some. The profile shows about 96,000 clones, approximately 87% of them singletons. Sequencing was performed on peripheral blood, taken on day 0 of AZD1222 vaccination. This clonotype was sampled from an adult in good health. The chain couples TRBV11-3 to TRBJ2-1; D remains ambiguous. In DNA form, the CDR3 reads TGTGCCAGCAGCCCGGGTGGGCTAACTCGGAATGAGCAGTTCTTC. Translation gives CASSPGGLTRNEQFF.